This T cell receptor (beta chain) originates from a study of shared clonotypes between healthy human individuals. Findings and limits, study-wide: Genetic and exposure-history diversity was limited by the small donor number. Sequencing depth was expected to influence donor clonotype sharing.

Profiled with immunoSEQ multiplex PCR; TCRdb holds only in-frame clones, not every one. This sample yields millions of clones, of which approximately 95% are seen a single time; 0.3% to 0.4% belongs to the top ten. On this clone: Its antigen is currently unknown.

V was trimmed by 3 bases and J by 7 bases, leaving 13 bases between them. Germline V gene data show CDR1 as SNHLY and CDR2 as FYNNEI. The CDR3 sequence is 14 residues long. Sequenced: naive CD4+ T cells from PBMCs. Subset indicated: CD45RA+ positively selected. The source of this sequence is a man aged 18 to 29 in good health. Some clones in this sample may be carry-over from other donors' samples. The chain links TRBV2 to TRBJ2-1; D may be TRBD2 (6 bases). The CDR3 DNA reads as TGTGCCAGCAGTGAGGAGGGGACTGGAAATGAGCAGTTCTTC. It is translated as CASSEEGTGNEQFF.